This TCR beta chain is drawn from a study of T cells after yellow fever vaccination. Study-wide points: Clonotypes appearing in both CD4 and CD8 compartments existed, and their share was small. Though it reached lower strength, the secondary response hit its peak faster, day 5 versus 15.

The CDR3 extends over 14 amino acids. Worth noting for this clonotype: No antigen is known for it. One junction end disagrees with the germline gene, perhaps due to a read error.

TCRdb re-derived calls from the 5' RACE reads in MiXCR, one entry per CDR3 protein. The sample carries 300,000 to 350,000 distinct CDR3 sequences, roughly 7.5% recorded once. The chain employs TRBV12-3 or TRBV12-4 and TRBJ2-7; a weak D match, TRBD1 (5 bases). The clonotype was recovered from a man aged 18 to 30 who received the YFV17D yellow fever vaccine. This sample comprised PBMCs, obtained approximately 40 days after the first yellow fever vaccination. The DNA of the CDR3 is TGTGCCAGCAGTACACAGGTTACCTCCCACGAGCAGTACTTC. It translates to CASSTQVTSHEQYF.